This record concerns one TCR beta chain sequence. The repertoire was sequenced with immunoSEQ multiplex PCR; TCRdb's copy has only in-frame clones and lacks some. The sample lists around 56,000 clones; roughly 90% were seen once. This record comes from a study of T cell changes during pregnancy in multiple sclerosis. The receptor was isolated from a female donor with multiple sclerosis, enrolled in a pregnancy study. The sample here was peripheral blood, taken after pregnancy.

CDR3 DNA sequence: TGTGCCAGCAGCCCTGGGGGGGTCGAGCAGTACTTC. It translates to CASSPGGVEQYF. The V and J genes are TRBV14 and TRBJ2-7, with 7 bases identical to TRBD2. Germline trimming cut 4 bases from V and 6 bases from J; bases unmatched to any gene: 3. This CDR3 region has 12 residues. Germline V lookup: CDR1 SGHDN, CDR2 FVKESK.